The source of this T cell receptor (beta chain) is a study of cytomegalovirus exposure and HLA in healthy donors. Points from the study as a whole: Across HLA loci, a later analysis found differing TCR association rates, with DRB1 most and HLA-C fewest. Later analysis showed most CMV-associated TCR beta chains appearing HLA-restricted. The HLA-A and HLA-B alleles of most subjects were reportedly predicted accurately from TCR beta sequences.

Vbeta (60) and Jbeta (13) primers were used in the PCR. Per the original data handling: Unique TCR beta chains numbered 80 million to 95 million in a later analysis, with roughly 9.9 million shared. Data came from immunoSEQ multiplex PCR; TCRdb stores just in-frame clones and leaves some out. For V, J and clone size, that table is used; D and trimming come from the DNA. The sample lists 150,000 to 200,000 clones; less than 80% were seen once. Regarding this clone: As yet, its antigen is unknown.

This CDR3 has 16 amino acids. Per the germline V gene, CDR1 is SGHAT and CDR2 is FQNNGV. The ends lost 1 base at V and 3 bases at J; junction bases unmatched: 9. This clonotype was obtained from a woman aged 25 to 39 in good health and CMV-seropositive. This sequence joins TRBV11-2 and TRBJ2-7, with TRBD1 matching over 7 bases. The source material was PBMCs. CDR3 loop: CASSLGVGQIFYEQYF. The DNA for the CDR3 is TGTGCCAGCAGCTTAGGTGTGGGACAGATTTTCTACGAGCAGTACTTC.